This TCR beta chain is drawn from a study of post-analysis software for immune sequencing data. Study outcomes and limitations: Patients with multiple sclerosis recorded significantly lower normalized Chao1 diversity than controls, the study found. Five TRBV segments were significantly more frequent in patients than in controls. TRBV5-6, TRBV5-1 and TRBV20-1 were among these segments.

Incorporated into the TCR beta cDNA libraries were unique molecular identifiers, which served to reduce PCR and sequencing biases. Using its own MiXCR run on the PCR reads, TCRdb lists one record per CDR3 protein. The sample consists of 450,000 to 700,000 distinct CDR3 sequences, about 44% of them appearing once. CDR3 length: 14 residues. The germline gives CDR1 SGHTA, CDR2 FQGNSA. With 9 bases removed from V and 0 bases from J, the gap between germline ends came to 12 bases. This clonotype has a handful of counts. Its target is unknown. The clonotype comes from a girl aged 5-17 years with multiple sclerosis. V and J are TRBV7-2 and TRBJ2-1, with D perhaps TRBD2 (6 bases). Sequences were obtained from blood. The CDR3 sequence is CASVRESSYNEQFF. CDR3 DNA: TGTGCCAGTGTCCGGGAGAGCTCCTACAATGAGCAGTTCTTC. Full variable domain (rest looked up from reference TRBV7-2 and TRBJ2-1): GAGVSQSPSNKVTEKGKDVELRCDPISGHTALYWYRQSLGQGLEFLIYFQGNSAPDKSGLPSDRFSAERTGGSVSTLTIQRTQQEDSAVYLCASVRESSYNEQFFGPGTRLTVL.